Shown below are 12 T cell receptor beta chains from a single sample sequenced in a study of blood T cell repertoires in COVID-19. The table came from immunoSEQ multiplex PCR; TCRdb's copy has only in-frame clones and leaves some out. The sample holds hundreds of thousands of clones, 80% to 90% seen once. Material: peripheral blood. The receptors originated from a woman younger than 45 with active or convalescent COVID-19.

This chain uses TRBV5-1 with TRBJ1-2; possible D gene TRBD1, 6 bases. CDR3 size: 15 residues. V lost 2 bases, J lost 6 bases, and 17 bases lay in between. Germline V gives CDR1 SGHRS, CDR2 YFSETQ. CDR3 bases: TGCGCCAGCAGCTTACCCGGGTGGGACATCGATGGCTACACCTTC. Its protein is CASSLPGWDIDGYTF.

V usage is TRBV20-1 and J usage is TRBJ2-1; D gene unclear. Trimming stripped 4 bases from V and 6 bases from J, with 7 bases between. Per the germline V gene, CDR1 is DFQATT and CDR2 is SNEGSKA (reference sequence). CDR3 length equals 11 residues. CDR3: CSATKPNEQFF. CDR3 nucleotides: TGCAGTGCTACTAAACCCAATGAGCAGTTCTTC.

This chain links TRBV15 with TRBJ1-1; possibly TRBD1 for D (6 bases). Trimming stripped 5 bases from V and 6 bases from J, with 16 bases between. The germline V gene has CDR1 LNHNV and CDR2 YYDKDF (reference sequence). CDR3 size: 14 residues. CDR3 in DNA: TGTGCCACCAGCGGTGGACAGTGGGTCGCTGAAGCTTTCTTT. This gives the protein CATSGGQWVAEAFF.

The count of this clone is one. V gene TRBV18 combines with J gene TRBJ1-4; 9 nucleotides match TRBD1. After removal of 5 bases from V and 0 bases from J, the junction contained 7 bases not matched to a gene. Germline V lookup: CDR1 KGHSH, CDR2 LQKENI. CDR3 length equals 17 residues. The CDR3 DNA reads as TGTGCCAGCTCATCGAGGACAGGGGAGACAACTAATGAAAAACTGTTTTTT. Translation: CASSSRTGETTNEKLFF.

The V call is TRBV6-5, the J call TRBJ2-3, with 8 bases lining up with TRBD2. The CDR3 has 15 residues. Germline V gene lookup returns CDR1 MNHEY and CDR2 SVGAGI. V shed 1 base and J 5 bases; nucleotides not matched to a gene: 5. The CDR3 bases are TGTGCCAGCAGTTACTGGCGGGGGGTTGGAGATACGCAGTATTTT. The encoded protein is CASSYWRGVGDTQYF.

The CDR3 nucleotides are TGTGCCAGCACCATAAGCGGGAAAGGATCCTACGAGCAGTACTTC. Its protein is CASTISGKGSYEQYF. This chain connects TRBV6-5 to TRBJ2-7, with 7 bases matching TRBD2. With V trimmed by 7 bases and J by 1 base, 10 bases remained unmatched. The germline CDR1 and CDR2 sequences are MNHEY and SVGAGI. The CDR3 length is 15 residues.

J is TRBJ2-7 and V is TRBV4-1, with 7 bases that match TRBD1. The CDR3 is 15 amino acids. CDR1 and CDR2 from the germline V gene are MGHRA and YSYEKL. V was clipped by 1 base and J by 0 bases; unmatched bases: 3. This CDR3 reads CASSQAWDSSYEQYF. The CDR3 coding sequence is TGCGCCAGCAGCCAAGCGTGGGACAGCTCCTACGAGCAGTACTTC.

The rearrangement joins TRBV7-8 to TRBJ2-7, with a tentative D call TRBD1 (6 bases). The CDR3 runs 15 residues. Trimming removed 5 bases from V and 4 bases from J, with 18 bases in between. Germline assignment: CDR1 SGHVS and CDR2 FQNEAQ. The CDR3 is CASSPTRTEDYEQYF. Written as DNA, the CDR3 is TGTGCCAGCAGCCCTACCCGGACAGAGGATTACGAGCAGTACTTC.

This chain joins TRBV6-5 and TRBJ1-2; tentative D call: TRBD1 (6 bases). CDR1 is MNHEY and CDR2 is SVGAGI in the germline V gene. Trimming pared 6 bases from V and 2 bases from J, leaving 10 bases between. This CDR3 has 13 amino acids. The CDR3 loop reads CASRQDSNYGYTF. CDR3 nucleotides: TGTGCCAGCAGACAGGACAGCAACTATGGCTACACCTTC.

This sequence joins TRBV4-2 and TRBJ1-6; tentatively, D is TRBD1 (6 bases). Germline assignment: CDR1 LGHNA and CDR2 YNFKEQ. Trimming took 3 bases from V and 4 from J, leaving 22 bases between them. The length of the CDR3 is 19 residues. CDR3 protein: CASSHDAGEYMGYNSPLHF. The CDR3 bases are TGTGCCAGCAGCCACGATGCAGGGGAGTATATGGGGTATAATTCACCCCTCCACTTT.

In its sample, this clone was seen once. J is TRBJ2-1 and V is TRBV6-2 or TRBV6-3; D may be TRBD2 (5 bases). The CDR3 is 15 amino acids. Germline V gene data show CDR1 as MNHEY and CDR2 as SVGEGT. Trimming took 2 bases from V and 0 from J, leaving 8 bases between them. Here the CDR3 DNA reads TGTGCCAGCAGTTACGCCCTAGCCTCCTACAATGAGCAGTTCTTC. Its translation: CASSYALASYNEQFF.

CDR3 bases: TGTGCCAGCAGCTTGGAACAGGGCGGCGAGCAGTACTTC. Encoded protein: CASSLEQGGEQYF. The chain combines TRBV5-5 with TRBJ2-7; D possibly corresponds to TRBD1 (6 bases). CDR1 and CDR2 from the germline V gene are SGHKS and YYEKEE (reference sequence). Trimming pared 0 bases from V and 6 bases from J, leaving 10 bases between. The CDR3 runs to 13 residues.